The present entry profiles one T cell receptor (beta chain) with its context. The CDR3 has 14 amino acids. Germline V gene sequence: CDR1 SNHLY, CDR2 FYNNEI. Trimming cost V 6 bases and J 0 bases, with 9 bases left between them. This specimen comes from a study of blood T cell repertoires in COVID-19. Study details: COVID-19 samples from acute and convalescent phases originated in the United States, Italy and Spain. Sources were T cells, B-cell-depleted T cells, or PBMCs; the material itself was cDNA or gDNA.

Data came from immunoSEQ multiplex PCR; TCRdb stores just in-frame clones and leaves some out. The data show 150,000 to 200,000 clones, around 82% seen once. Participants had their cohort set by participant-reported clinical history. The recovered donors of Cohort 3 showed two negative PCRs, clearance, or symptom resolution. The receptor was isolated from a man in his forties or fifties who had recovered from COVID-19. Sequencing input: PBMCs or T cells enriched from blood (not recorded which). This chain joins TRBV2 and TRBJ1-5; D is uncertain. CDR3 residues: CASREGYSNQPQHF. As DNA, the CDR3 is TGTGCCAGCAGAGAGGGCTATAGCAATCAGCCCCAGCATTTT.